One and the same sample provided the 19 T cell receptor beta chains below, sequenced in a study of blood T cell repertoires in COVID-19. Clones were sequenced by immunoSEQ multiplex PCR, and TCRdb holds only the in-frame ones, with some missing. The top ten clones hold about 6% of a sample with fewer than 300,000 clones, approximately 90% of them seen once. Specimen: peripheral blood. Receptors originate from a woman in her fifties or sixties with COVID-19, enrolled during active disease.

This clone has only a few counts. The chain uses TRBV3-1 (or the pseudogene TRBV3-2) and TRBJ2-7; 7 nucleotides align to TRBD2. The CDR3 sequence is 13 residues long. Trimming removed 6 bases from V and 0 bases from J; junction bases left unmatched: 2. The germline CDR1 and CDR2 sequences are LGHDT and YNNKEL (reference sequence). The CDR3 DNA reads TGTGCCAGCAGGGAGCGGGACTCCTACGAGCAGTACTTC. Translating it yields CASRERDSYEQYF.

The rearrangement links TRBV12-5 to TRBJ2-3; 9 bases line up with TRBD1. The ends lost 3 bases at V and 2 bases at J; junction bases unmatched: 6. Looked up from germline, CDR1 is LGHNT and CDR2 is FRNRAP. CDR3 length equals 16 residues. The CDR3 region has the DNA TGTGCTAGTGGTTTCCTACAGGGGGCCCCCACAGATACGCAGTATTTT. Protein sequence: CASGFLQGAPTDTQYF.

For the CDR3, the DNA is TGTGCCAGCAGTTCGGACAGGAACTCACCCCTCCACTTT. Its translation: CASSSDRNSPLHF. V and J are TRBV6-6 and TRBJ1-6; TRBD1 agrees at 7 bases. J lost 10 bases, V lost 4 bases, and 4 bases had no gene match. The germline V gene encodes CDR1 MNHNY and CDR2 SVGAGI (reference sequence). The CDR3 spans 13 residues.

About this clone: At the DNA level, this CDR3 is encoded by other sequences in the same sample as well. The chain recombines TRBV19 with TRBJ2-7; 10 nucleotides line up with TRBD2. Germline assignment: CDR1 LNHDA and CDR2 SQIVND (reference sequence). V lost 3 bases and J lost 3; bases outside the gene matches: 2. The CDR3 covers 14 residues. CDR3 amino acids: CASSISSGSYEQYF. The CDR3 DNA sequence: TGTGCCAGTAGTATTTCTAGCGGGAGCTACGAGCAGTACTTC.

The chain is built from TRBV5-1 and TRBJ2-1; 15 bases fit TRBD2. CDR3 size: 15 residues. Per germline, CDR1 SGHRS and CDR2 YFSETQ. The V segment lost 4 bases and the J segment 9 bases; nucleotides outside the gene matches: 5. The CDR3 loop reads CASSPEGLAGGEQFF. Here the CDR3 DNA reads TGCGCCAGCAGCCCGGAGGGACTAGCGGGAGGTGAGCAGTTCTTC.

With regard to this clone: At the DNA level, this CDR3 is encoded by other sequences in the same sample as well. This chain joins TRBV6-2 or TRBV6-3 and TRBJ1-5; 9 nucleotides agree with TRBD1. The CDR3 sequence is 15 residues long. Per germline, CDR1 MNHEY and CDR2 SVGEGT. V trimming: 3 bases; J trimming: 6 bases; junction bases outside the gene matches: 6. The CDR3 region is CASSYGQGFRQPQHF. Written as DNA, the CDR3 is TGTGCCAGCAGTTATGGACAGGGGTTTCGTCAGCCCCAGCATTTT.

CDR3 sequence: CASSPRKGAWTEAFF. As DNA, the CDR3 is TGTGCCAGCAGCCCCCGTAAGGGGGCTTGGACTGAAGCTTTCTTT. The rearrangement joins TRBV7-9 to TRBJ1-1; 7 bases match TRBD1. V lost 5 bases, J lost 5 bases, and 11 bases stayed unmatched. The length of the CDR3 is 15 residues. Germline V gene sequence: CDR1 SEHNR, CDR2 FQNEAQ (reference sequence).

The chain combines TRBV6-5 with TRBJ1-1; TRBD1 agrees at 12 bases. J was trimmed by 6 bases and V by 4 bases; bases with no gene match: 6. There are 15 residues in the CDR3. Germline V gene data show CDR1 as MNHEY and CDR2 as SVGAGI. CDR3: CASSFGTGGRAEAFF. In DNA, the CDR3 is TGTGCCAGCAGTTTCGGGACAGGGGGCCGGGCTGAAGCTTTCTTT.

In DNA, the CDR3 is TGCGCCAGCAGCTTGGGGGGGACAGATAGCACAGATACGCAGTATTTT. Protein product: CASSLGGTDSTDTQYF. This chain uses TRBV5-1 with TRBJ2-3; 7 bases are shared with TRBD1. Trimming at V came to 0 bases and at J to 0 bases, leaving 4 bases not matched to a gene. CDR3 length equals 16 residues. The V gene's germline CDR1 is SGHRS and CDR2 YFSETQ.

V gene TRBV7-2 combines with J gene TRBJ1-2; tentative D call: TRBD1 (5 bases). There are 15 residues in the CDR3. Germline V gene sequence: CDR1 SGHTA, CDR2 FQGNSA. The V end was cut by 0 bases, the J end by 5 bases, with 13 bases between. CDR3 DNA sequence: TGTGCCAGCAGCTTAGCCAGGGAATTGGCGTATGGCTACACCTTC. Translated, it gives CASSLARELAYGYTF.

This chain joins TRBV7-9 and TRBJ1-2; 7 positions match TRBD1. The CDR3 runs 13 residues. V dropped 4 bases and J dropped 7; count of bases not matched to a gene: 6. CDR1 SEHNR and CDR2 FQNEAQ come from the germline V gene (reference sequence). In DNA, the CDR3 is TGTGCCAGCAGCTCGCGGACAGGAGGTGGCTACACCTTC. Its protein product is CASSSRTGGGYTF.

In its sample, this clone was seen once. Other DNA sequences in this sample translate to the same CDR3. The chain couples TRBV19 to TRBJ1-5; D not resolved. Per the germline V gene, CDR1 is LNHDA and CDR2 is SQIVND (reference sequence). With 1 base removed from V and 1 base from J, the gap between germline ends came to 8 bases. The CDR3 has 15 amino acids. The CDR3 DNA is TGTGCCAGTAGTATAGGAACAGCAAGCAATCAGCCCCAGCATTTT. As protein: CASSIGTASNQPQHF.

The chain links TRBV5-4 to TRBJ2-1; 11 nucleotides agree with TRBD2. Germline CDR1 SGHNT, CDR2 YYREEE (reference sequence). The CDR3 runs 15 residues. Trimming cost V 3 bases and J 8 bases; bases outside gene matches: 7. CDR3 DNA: TGTGCCAGCAGCTATAGCGGGAGGGGAGTATATGAGCAGTTCTTC. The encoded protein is CASSYSGRGVYEQFF.

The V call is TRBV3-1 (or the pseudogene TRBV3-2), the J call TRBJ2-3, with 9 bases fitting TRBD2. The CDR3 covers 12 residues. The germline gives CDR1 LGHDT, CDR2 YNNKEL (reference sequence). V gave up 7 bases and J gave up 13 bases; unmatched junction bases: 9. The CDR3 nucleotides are TGTGCCAGCAAGGCGGGAGGGAACCCTGAGTATTTT. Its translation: CASKAGGNPEYF.

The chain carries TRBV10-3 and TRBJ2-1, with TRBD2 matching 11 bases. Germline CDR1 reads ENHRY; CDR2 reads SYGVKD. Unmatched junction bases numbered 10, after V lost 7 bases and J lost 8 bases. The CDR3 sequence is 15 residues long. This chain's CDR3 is CAIKIAGGPGDEQFF. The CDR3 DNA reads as TGTGCCATCAAAATAGCGGGAGGGCCTGGGGATGAGCAGTTCTTC.

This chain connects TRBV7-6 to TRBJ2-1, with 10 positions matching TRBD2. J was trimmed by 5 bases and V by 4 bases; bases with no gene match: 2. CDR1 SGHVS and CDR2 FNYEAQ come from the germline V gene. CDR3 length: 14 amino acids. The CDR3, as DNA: TGTGCCAGCAGCTCCGGACTAGCGGACAATGAGCAGTTCTTC. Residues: CASSSGLADNEQFF.

CDR3 nucleotides: TGTGCCAGCAGCTTCCCCCCCTCGACAGGGGACAATGAGCAGTTCTTC. Encoded protein: CASSFPPSTGDNEQFF. The chain uses TRBV7-8 and TRBJ2-1; 8 bases match TRBD1. The V and J ends lost 3 bases and 5 bases, in that order; junction bases with no gene match: 9. Germline V gene sequence: CDR1 SGHVS, CDR2 FQNEAQ. CDR3 length: 16 residues.

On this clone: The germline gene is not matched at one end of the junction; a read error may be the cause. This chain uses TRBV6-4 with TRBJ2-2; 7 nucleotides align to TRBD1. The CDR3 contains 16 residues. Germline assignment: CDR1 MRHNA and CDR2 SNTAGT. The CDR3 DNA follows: TGTGCCAGCAGAGACTATGGACAGGAATGGTCCGGGGAGCTGTTTTTT. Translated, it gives CASRDYGQEWSGELFF.

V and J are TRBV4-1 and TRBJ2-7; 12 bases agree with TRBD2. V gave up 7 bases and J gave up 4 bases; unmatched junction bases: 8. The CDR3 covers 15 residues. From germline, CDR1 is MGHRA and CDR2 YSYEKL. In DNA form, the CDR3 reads TGCGCCAGCACACTGACTAGCGGGAGTACGTACGAGCAGTACTTC. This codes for CASTLTSGSTYEQYF.